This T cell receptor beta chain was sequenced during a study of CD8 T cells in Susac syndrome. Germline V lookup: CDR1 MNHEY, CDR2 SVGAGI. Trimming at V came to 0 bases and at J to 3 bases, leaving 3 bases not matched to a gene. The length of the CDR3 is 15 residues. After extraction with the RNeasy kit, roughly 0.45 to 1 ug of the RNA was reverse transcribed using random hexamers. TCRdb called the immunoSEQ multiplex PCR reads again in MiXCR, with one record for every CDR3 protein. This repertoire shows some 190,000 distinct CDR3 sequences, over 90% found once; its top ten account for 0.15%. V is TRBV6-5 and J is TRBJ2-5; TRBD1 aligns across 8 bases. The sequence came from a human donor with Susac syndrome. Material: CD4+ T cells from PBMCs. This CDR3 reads CASSYSNRGKETQYF. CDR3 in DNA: TGTGCCAGCAGTTACTCGAACAGGGGGAAAGAGACCCAGTACTTC.